This is a list of T cell receptor beta chains from one sample in a study of blood T cell repertoires in COVID-19. Sequencing was performed with immunoSEQ multiplex PCR; in TCRdb, only in-frame clones are kept and a portion is missing. The table includes approximately 52,000 clones, roughly 89% detected once. Sequences were obtained from peripheral blood. These receptors originate from a man aged 55-75 years with active COVID-19. CDR3s include the opening cysteine and the closing phenylalanine or tryptophan. Fields, in order: D gene, J gene, V gene, clone size, CDR3 DNA, CDR3 protein. A D gene is named only where the DNA matches it firmly. The size of a clone is reported for some rows only, either as once, few or many, or as a class for expanded clones.

. TRBJ2-7 TRBV5-4 . TGTGCCAGCAGCGTCGACGGGTACGAGCAGTACTTC CASSVDGYEQYF
TRBD1 TRBJ1-1 TRBV5-4 . TGTGCCAGCAGCTTGGGGCGGACAGGGGTAGGGTCTGAAGCTTTCTTT CASSLGRTGVGSEAFF
. TRBJ1-1 TRBV19 once TGTGCCAGTAGTATACCCCAGGGCAGACTTGAAGCTTTCTTT CASSIPQGRLEAFF
TRBD2 TRBJ2-2 TRBV28 . TGTGCCAGCGGTGCTAGCGGGAGCTTTACCGGGGAGCTGTTTTTT CASGASGSFTGELFF
TRBD1 TRBJ1-3 TRBV6-5 . TGTGCCAGCAGTTACGGACAGGCAGGAAACACCATATATTTT CASSYGQAGNTIYF
. TRBJ2-3 TRBV28 . TGTGCCAGCAATCGGGGGGCGGGCACAGATACGCAGTATTTT CASNRGAGTDTQYF
TRBD2 TRBJ2-1 TRBV19 . TGTGCCAGCGCGACCCGGCGGGAGGGCCGGCGTGAGCAGTTCTTC CASATRREGRREQFF
. TRBJ1-2 TRBV19 once TGTGCCAGTAGTACCGCGGGGTATGGCTACACCTTC CASSTAGYGYTF
. TRBJ2-7 TRBV9 . TGTGCCAGCAGCCCAACGCCCCGAGTTTACGAGCAGTACTTC CASSPTPRVYEQYF
TRBD2 TRBJ2-1 TRBV9 . TGTGCCAGCAGCGTAATGGCTAGCGGTACTTACAATGAGCAGTTCTTC CASSVMASGTYNEQFF
TRBD1 TRBJ2-7 TRBV7-2 once TGTGCCAGCAGCCCGACAGGGGTGTTTGCCGAGCAGTACTTC CASSPTGVFAEQYF
. TRBJ1-2 TRBV27 . TGTGCCAGCAGTTTATCTAGAGCAAACTATGGCTACACCTTC CASSLSRANYGYTF
TRBD2 TRBJ2-1 TRBV29-1 once TGCAGCGTTGACTCAGCCACTAGCGGGAGTTTCAATGAGCAGTTCTTC CSVDSATSGSFNEQFF
TRBD1 TRBJ2-7 TRBV28 . TGTGCCAGCAGTTTAAAACCGACAGGGGCCTACGAGCAGTACTTC CASSLKPTGAYEQYF
. TRBJ2-7 TRBV20-1 . TGCAGTGCAACGACTGGCTACGAGCAGTACTTC CSATTGYEQYF
TRBD2 TRBJ2-1 TRBV5-5 . TGTGCCAGCAGCTTGCTAGCGGGAGTTCAGTACAATGAGCAGTTCTTC CASSLLAGVQYNEQFF
. TRBJ1-1 TRBV18 . TGTGCCAGCTCACCAGGCGGGGGTCCGAACACTGAAGCTTTCTTT CASSPGGGPNTEAFF
TRBD1 TRBJ2-7 TRBV7-2 . TGTGCCAGCAGCCCGACAGGGAACTCCTACGAGCAGTACTTC CASSPTGNSYEQYF
TRBD2 TRBJ2-1 TRBV18 . TGTGCCAGCTCACCGGGACTAGCGGGCAATGAGCAGTTCTTC CASSPGLAGNEQFF
. TRBJ1-3 TRBV2 few TGTGCCAGCAGTGATTCGGGAGCTTCTGGAAACACCATATATTTT CASSDSGASGNTIYF
. TRBJ2-7 TRBV7-2 . TGTGCCAGCAGCTCTAGTCTGGGTACCCTCTCCTACGAGCAGTACTTC CASSSSLGTLSYEQYF
TRBD1 TRBJ1-1 TRBV6-6 . TGTGCCAGCAGACAGGGACAGGCGCTAAGGAGCACTGAAGCTTTCTTT CASRQGQALRSTEAFF
. TRBJ1-5 TRBV6-1 . TGTGCCAGCAGTGAAAGCCCCTTAGGAGGGTTCAATCAGCCCCAGCATTTT CASSESPLGGFNQPQHF
TRBD2 TRBJ2-1 TRBV5-1 . TGCGCCAGCAGCACGGGACTAGCGGGACCAAGCTCCTACAATGAGCAGTTCTTC CASSTGLAGPSSYNEQFF
TRBD2 TRBJ2-3 TRBV2 . TGTGCCAGCAGTGAACTACTAGCGGGGCAGTATTTT CASSELLAGQYF
TRBD1 TRBJ2-7 TRBV27 few TGTGCCAGCAGTCCTAACAGGGGCCGAACCTACGAGCAGTACTTC CASSPNRGRTYEQYF
. TRBJ1-5 TRBV6-6 . TGTGCCAGCAGTCCCCGGTCGATCAATCAGCCCCAGCATTTT CASSPRSINQPQHF
TRBD1 TRBJ1-1 TRBV19 . TGTGCCAGTACCCCAGGGGGCCTGTTCTTTGAAGCTTTCTTT CASTPGGLFFEAFF
. TRBJ1-5 TRBV4-2 few TGTGCCAGCAGCCAAGAGAGGGGGAGCAATCAGCCCCAGCATTTT CASSQERGSNQPQHF
. TRBJ1-1 TRBV20-1 . TGCAGTGCTTCCGGAGACACTGAAGCTTTCTTT CSASGDTEAFF
. TRBJ2-3 TRBV7-3 . TGTGCCAGCAGCTCCGGGACTAGCACAGATACGCAGTATTTT CASSSGTSTDTQYF
TRBD1 TRBJ2-7 TRBV6-6 . TGTGCCAGCAGTTACCCACAGGGGTGGTACGAGCAGTACTTC CASSYPQGWYEQYF
. TRBJ2-1 TRBV12-5 . TGTGCTAGTGGTTTGGTACTTTGGACACCCGATTCCTACAATGAGCAGTTCTTC CASGLVLWTPDSYNEQFF
TRBD2 TRBJ2-3 TRBV19 once TGTGCCAGTAGTCGTGGACTAGCGTCCTTAGATACGCAGTATTTT CASSRGLASLDTQYF
. TRBJ2-1 TRBV18 . TGTGCCAGCTCACCAAGAAGGCAGACAGACAATGAGCAGTTCTTC CASSPRRQTDNEQFF
. TRBJ2-3 TRBV29-1 . TGCAGCGTTGATACAGGGACAGATACGCAGTATTTT CSVDTGTDTQYF
TRBD1 TRBJ2-3 TRBV3-1/TRBV3-2 . TGTGCCAGCAGCTCCGGACAGGGGAAAGATACGCAGTATTTT CASSSGQGKDTQYF
TRBD1 TRBJ1-2 TRBV5-5 . TGTGCCAGCAGCTTTCGACAGGGAGGACGTGGCTACACCTTC CASSFRQGGRGYTF
. TRBJ2-5 TRBV7-2 . TGTGCCAGCAACATGGGGGGTTCCCAAGAGACCCAGTACTTC CASNMGGSQETQYF
. TRBJ2-7 TRBV7-2 . TGTGCCAGCAGCTTAACTACGGGACTGGTCTACGAGCAGTACTTC CASSLTTGLVYEQYF
. TRBJ2-7 TRBV2 . TGTGCCAGCAATCAGGGGTTCTACGAGCAGTACTTC CASNQGFYEQYF
. TRBJ1-1 TRBV6-4 . TGTGCCAGCAGTGATTCCCACGGGGTTACTGAAGCTTTCTTT CASSDSHGVTEAFF
TRBD2 TRBJ2-1 TRBV4-3 . TGCGCCAGCAGCCAAGACCTAGGACTAGCGGGAGCTGGGGATGAGCAGTTCTTC CASSQDLGLAGAGDEQFF
. TRBJ2-7 TRBV21-1 . TGTGCCAGCAGCAAAGATCCGACTGGAGACTACGAGCAGTACTTC CASSKDPTGDYEQYF
TRBD2 TRBJ2-1 TRBV6-2/TRBV6-3 . TGTGCCAGCAGTTACATTAGCGGGAACAATGAGCAGTTCTTC CASSYISGNNEQFF